This T cell receptor (beta chain) came from a study of T-cell reconstitution after alpha-beta-depleted transplantation in children. The germline V and J ends were trimmed by 4 bases and 7 bases, with 16 bases remaining between them. Germline assignment: CDR1 GTSNPN and CDR2 SVGIG (reference sequence). CDR3 length: 14 amino acids. The authors prepared the TCRbeta library with unique molecular identifiers. One entry per CDR3 protein, called by TCRdb with MiXCR from the PCR reads. The sample has a few hundred thousand distinct CDR3 sequences; about an eighth are singletons. This clonotype was detected only a few times.

The TCR originated in a human donor who donated a stem cell graft to a child with combined immunodeficiency. The V gene is TRBV30, the J gene TRBJ2-2, with D hard to call. The sample consisted of PBMCs from the stem cell graft donor, taken from the stem cell graft. The CDR3 DNA sequence: TGTGCCTGGATTGGTGACCGTAGCTTCGGGGAGCTGTTTTTT. It is translated as CAWIGDRSFGELFF.